Listed below are T cell receptor beta chains from one sample, sequenced in a study of blood T cell repertoires in COVID-19. Produced via immunoSEQ multiplex PCR; TCRdb's table is partial and in-frame only. Of approximately 170,000 clones detected, 88% appear once; the ten largest clones hold more than 25%. The sequenced material came from peripheral blood. These receptor sequences come from a man in his 60s with acute or convalescent COVID-19. The CDR3 runs from the conserved cysteine through the conserved F or W. A D gene is named only where the DNA matches it firmly. A row's size may be missing; if present it is once, few, many or a size class.

clone size: -
D gene: TRBD1
CDR3 length: 13
J gene: TRBJ1-1
V gene: TRBV7-7
CDR3 protein: CASSRDRGTEAFF
CDR3 DNA: TGTGCCAGCAGCAGGGACAGGGGCACTGAAGCTTTCTTT

clone size: once
D gene: -
CDR3 length: 13
J gene: TRBJ1-2
V gene: TRBV18
CDR3 protein: CASSPAGDYGYTF
CDR3 DNA: TGTGCCAGCTCACCAGCGGGAGACTATGGCTACACCTTC

clone size: -
D gene: TRBD2
CDR3 length: 19
J gene: TRBJ2-7
V gene: TRBV19
CDR3 protein: CASSRSWGTSGTASYEQYF
CDR3 DNA: TGTGCCAGTAGCCGGTCATGGGGGACTAGCGGGACCGCGTCCTACGAGCAGTACTTC

clone size: -
D gene: -
CDR3 length: 15
J gene: TRBJ1-4
V gene: TRBV5-1
CDR3 protein: CASGRQDATNEKLFF
CDR3 DNA: TGCGCCAGCGGCAGGCAGGATGCAACTAATGAAAAACTGTTTTTT

clone size: -
D gene: -
CDR3 length: 12
J gene: TRBJ1-1
V gene: TRBV19
CDR3 protein: CASSIRAGEAFF
CDR3 DNA: TGTGCCAGTAGTATCAGGGCAGGGGAAGCTTTCTTT

clone size: -
D gene: -
CDR3 length: 16
J gene: TRBJ2-5
V gene: TRBV11-2
CDR3 protein: CASSLVPHYLQETQYF
CDR3 DNA: TGTGCCAGCAGCTTAGTTCCCCACTACCTTCAAGAGACCCAGTACTTC

clone size: -
D gene: TRBD2
CDR3 length: 12
J gene: TRBJ2-3
V gene: TRBV6-6
CDR3 protein: CASTPRGGTQYF
CDR3 DNA: TGTGCCAGCACCCCACGGGGGGGAACGCAGTATTTT

clone size: -
D gene: TRBD1
CDR3 length: 15
J gene: TRBJ1-3
V gene: TRBV9
CDR3 protein: CASSDTGGSGNTIYF
CDR3 DNA: TGTGCCAGCAGCGATACAGGGGGCTCTGGAAACACCATATATTTT

clone size: -
D gene: -
CDR3 length: 14
J gene: TRBJ2-1
V gene: TRBV6-5
CDR3 protein: CASSSDRSYNEQFF
CDR3 DNA: TGTGCCAGCAGCTCCGACAGGTCCTACAATGAGCAGTTCTTC

clone size: once
D gene: -
CDR3 length: 16
J gene: TRBJ2-3
V gene: TRBV27
CDR3 protein: CASSMRTSLSTDTQYF
CDR3 DNA: TGTGCCAGCAGTATGAGGACATCTCTTAGCACAGATACGCAGTATTTT

clone size: once
D gene: -
CDR3 length: 12
J gene: TRBJ1-2
V gene: TRBV29-1
CDR3 protein: CSVLRAINGYTF
CDR3 DNA: TGCAGCGTTCTCAGGGCTATAAATGGCTACACCTTC

clone size: -
D gene: TRBD1
CDR3 length: 18
J gene: TRBJ1-2
V gene: TRBV2
CDR3 protein: CASLAYPGQGYANYGYTF
CDR3 DNA: TGTGCCAGCCTCGCGTATCCGGGACAGGGGTACGCTAACTATGGCTACACCTTC

clone size: few
D gene: TRBD1
CDR3 length: 16
J gene: TRBJ2-7
V gene: TRBV19
CDR3 protein: CASSKARQGGTYEQYF
CDR3 DNA: TGTGCCAGTAGTAAGGCCCGACAGGGGGGTACCTACGAGCAGTACTTC

clone size: -
D gene: TRBD1
CDR3 length: 13
J gene: TRBJ1-2
V gene: TRBV6-5
CDR3 protein: CAIRNRDRAGYTF
CDR3 DNA: TGTGCCATTAGAAACCGGGACAGAGCTGGCTACACCTTC

clone size: -
D gene: TRBD2
CDR3 length: 15
J gene: TRBJ2-1
V gene: TRBV10-3
CDR3 protein: CAISVLTSGSNEQFF
CDR3 DNA: TGTGCCATCAGTGTACTTACTAGCGGGAGTAATGAGCAGTTCTTC

clone size: once
D gene: TRBD2
CDR3 length: 14
J gene: TRBJ2-1
V gene: TRBV7-7
CDR3 protein: CASSLELANNEQFF
CDR3 DNA: TGTGCCAGCAGCTTAGAACTAGCGAACAATGAGCAGTTCTTC

clone size: -
D gene: TRBD1
CDR3 length: 16
J gene: TRBJ2-5
V gene: TRBV5-1
CDR3 protein: CASSPTGGPDTETQYF
CDR3 DNA: TGCGCCAGCAGCCCTACAGGGGGACCTGACACGGAGACCCAGTACTTC